Shown below are 29 T cell receptor beta chains from a single sample sequenced in a study of blood T cell repertoires in COVID-19. Profiling relied on immunoSEQ multiplex PCR, and the TCRdb table lists in-frame clones only, not all of them. The profile shows about 260,000 clones, around 91% of them singletons. The specimen was PBMCs or T cells enriched from blood (not recorded which). The receptor source for this set is a woman in her late teens or twenties who had recovered from COVID-19.

The V and J genes are TRBV19 and TRBJ1-4; D not resolved. There are 16 residues in the CDR3. The ends were cut back, 4 bases at V and 0 bases at J, with 12 bases in the middle. Per the germline V gene, CDR1 is LNHDA and CDR2 is SQIVND (reference sequence). Written as DNA, the CDR3 is TGTGCCAGTAGTAGGCCGGGATCCTCAACTAATGAAAAACTGTTTTTT. Its translation: CASSRPGSSTNEKLFF.

The rearrangement links TRBV19 to TRBJ2-1; D is possibly TRBD2 (6 bases). V lost 5 bases and J 9 bases, leaving 17 bases between the germline ends. There are 14 residues in the CDR3. Per germline, CDR1 LNHDA and CDR2 SQIVND (reference sequence). DNA of the CDR3: TGTGCCAGTAGTTCGGGACTGGGCAGGAGTGAGCAGTTCTTC. Its protein product is CASSSGLGRSEQFF.

The rearrangement links TRBV7-2 to TRBJ1-1; the D gene is possibly TRBD1 (5 bases). CDR1 and CDR2 (germline): SGHTA, FQGNSA. The CDR3 extends over 15 amino acids. The V end lost 2 bases, the J end lost 3 bases, and 13 bases lay between the germline ends. The CDR3 spells CASSLRLRDDTEAFF. The CDR3 DNA reads as TGTGCCAGCAGCTTACGTCTGCGGGACGACACTGAAGCTTTCTTT.

The CDR3 is CASIGRSSGGYNEQFF. CDR3 DNA sequence: TGTGCCAGCATCGGTCGGTCCAGCGGGGGGTACAATGAGCAGTTCTTC. V gene TRBV27 combines with J gene TRBJ2-1; 9 nucleotides match TRBD2. CDR1 is MNHEY and CDR2 is SMNVEV in the germline V gene (reference sequence). The CDR3 runs 16 residues. Trimming at V came to 7 bases and at J to 4 bases, leaving 11 bases not matched to a gene.

This clone was observed a few times. V is TRBV10-3 and J is TRBJ1-4; D gene unclear. The V and J ends lost 0 bases and 0 bases respectively, with 5 bases between them. The CDR3 loop spans 15 amino acids. Germline V CDR1 and CDR2: ENHRY, SYGVKD. In nucleotides, the CDR3 is TGTGCCATCAGTGAGTCGAGAGCAACTAATGAAAAACTGTTTTTT. This sequence encodes CAISESRATNEKLFF.

The chain couples TRBV18 to TRBJ2-1, with 10 bases identical to TRBD2. V trimming: 6 bases; J trimming: 8 bases; junction bases outside the gene matches: 10. The CDR3 runs to 15 residues. Germline loops: CDR1 KGHSH, CDR2 LQKENI. CDR3 bases: TGTGCCAGCTCTCCCCAGCGGGGGGGCTTCGATGAGCAGTTCTTC. Protein product: CASSPQRGGFDEQFF.

The V call is TRBV5-1, the J call TRBJ1-1; 10 nucleotides line up with TRBD1. The CDR3 loop spans 15 amino acids. CDR1 and CDR2 (germline): SGHRS, YFSETQ. V gave up 3 bases and J gave up 2 bases; unmatched junction bases: 4. This CDR3 is CASSWGTGANTEAFF. The CDR3 region has the DNA TGCGCCAGCAGCTGGGGGACAGGGGCTAACACTGAAGCTTTCTTT.

The chain carries TRBV11-2 and TRBJ1-4; the match to TRBD1 covers 9 bases. J was trimmed by 8 bases and V by 5 bases; bases with no gene match: 3. The CDR3 spans 13 residues. Germline loops: CDR1 SGHAT, CDR2 FQNNGV. The CDR3 DNA reads TGTGCCAGCAGCCTGGGACAGGGAGAAAAACTGTTTTTT. Its protein product is CASSLGQGEKLFF. The whole variable domain, filled in from reference TRBV11-2 and TRBJ1-4, reads EAGVAQSPRYKIIEKRQSVAFWCNPISGHATLYWYQQILGQGPKLLIQFQNNGVVDDSQLPKDRFSAERLKGVDSTLKIQPAKLEDSAVYLCASSLGQGEKLFFGSGTQLSVL.

The rearrangement uses TRBV30 and TRBJ1-5, with D maybe TRBD1 (5 bases). Trimming cost V 1 base and J 6 bases, with 13 bases left between them. This CDR3 region has 14 residues. In germline, CDR1 is GTSNPN, CDR2 SVGIG (reference sequence). The CDR3 region is CAWSEKGIGQPQHF. CDR3 sequence (DNA): TGTGCCTGGAGTGAGAAGGGGATTGGTCAGCCCCAGCATTTT.

This chain joins TRBV29-1 and TRBJ1-1, with 7 bases matching TRBD1. CDR1 and CDR2 from the germline V gene are SQVTM and ANQGSEA. The trim removed 6 bases at V and 1 base at J, leaving 5 bases unmatched. The CDR3 is made up of 13 amino acids. CDR3: CSVSTGENTEAFF. The DNA of the CDR3 is TGCAGCGTCTCCACAGGGGAGAACACTGAAGCTTTCTTT.

The chain uses TRBV3-1 (or the pseudogene TRBV3-2) and TRBJ1-2; 9 bases match TRBD1. The CDR3 length is 17 residues. CDR1 is LGHDT, CDR2 YNNKEL, per germline (reference sequence). The trim removed 2 bases at V and 8 bases at J, leaving 15 bases unmatched. The CDR3 coding sequence is TGTGCCAGCAGCCAATCGAAGGGACAGGGATTTTTTTTGGGCTACACCTTC. It is translated as CASSQSKGQGFFLGYTF.

This chain links TRBV5-1 with TRBJ2-5, with TRBD2 identical over 8 bases. The CDR3 sequence is 15 residues long. With 3 bases clipped from V and 5 bases from J, the junction kept 9 bases outside the gene matches. Per the germline V gene, CDR1 is SGHRS and CDR2 is YFSETQ. The CDR3 DNA follows: TGCGCCAGCAGCTCAACCGGGACTAGAAGGGAGACCCAGTACTTC. This codes for CASSSTGTRRETQYF. Combining the CDR3 with reference TRBV5-1 and TRBJ2-5 gives the whole variable domain KAGVTQTPRYLIKTRGQQVTLSCSPISGHRSVSWYQQTPGQGLQFLFEYFSETQRNKGNFPGRFSGRQFSNSRSEMNVSTLELGDSALYLCASSSTGTRRETQYFGPGTRLLVL.

This clone was seen a single time. As DNA, the CDR3 is TGTGCCAGCACCGCGAGACCTCAGGGATCTGGGGCCAACGTCCTGACTTTC. This codes for CASTARPQGSGANVLTF. This chain connects TRBV9 to TRBJ2-6, with D perhaps TRBD1 (5 bases). Germline-derived CDR1 and CDR2 are SGDLS and YYNGEE. The V end lost 6 bases, the J end lost 1 base, and 17 bases lay between the germline ends. The CDR3 length is 17 residues. Based on the CDR3 plus reference TRBV9 and TRBJ2-6, the full variable domain is DSGVTQTPKHLITATGQRVTLRCSPRSGDLSVYWYQQSLDQGLQFLIQYYNGEERAKGNILERFSAQQFPDLHSELNLSSLELGDSALYFCASTARPQGSGANVLTFGAGSRLTVL.

This chain joins TRBV3-1 (or the pseudogene TRBV3-2) and TRBJ2-2; D possibly corresponds to TRBD2 (5 bases). Per the germline V gene, CDR1 is LGHDT and CDR2 is YNNKEL (reference sequence). Trimming shortened V by 3 bases and J by 1 base, and 12 bases separated the two germline ends. The CDR3 loop spans 16 amino acids. CDR3 in DNA: TGTGCCAGCAGCCATTTCTTAGGGAGGAACACCGGGGAGCTGTTTTTT. This encodes CASSHFLGRNTGELFF.

The chain employs TRBV13 and TRBJ2-6, with TRBD2 as a possible D gene (5 bases). This CDR3 is built from 16 residues. Germline loops: CDR1 PRHDT, CDR2 FYEKMQ (reference sequence). Trimming removed 6 bases at V and 1 base at J, with 13 bases between. The chain's CDR3 is CASSEGWGSGANVLTF. In nucleotides, the CDR3 is TGTGCCAGCAGTGAGGGCTGGGGTTCTGGGGCCAACGTCCTGACTTTC.

V and J are TRBV7-9 and TRBJ2-1; 7 bases map to TRBD2. From germline, CDR1 is SEHNR and CDR2 FQNEAQ (reference sequence). J lost 5 bases, V lost 2 bases, and 6 bases had no gene match. The CDR3 consists of 15 residues. The CDR3 region is CASSLTERGDNEQFF. CDR3 nucleotides: TGTGCCAGCAGCTTAACGGAACGGGGGGACAATGAGCAGTTCTTC.

The rearrangement links TRBV6-4 to TRBJ2-1; perhaps TRBD1 as D (8 bases). Per germline, CDR1 MRHNA and CDR2 SNTAGT. V lost 3 bases and J 7 bases, leaving 13 bases between the germline ends. This CDR3 is built from 14 residues. CDR3 sequence: CASSETGGVNEQFF. Here the CDR3 DNA reads TGTGCCAGCAGTGAAACAGGGGGGGTGAATGAGCAGTTCTTC.

The chain employs TRBV4-1 and TRBJ1-2; D might be TRBD1 (6 bases). This CDR3 contains 15 residues. V shed 0 bases and J shed 5 bases, with 13 bases lying between them. Germline assignment: CDR1 MGHRA and CDR2 YSYEKL. The CDR3 DNA reads as TGCGCCAGCAGCCAAGAGGAACAGGGTTGGTATGGCTACACCTTC. The encoded protein is CASSQEEQGWYGYTF.

As to this clone: This could be a read error, since a much larger clone is one nucleotide away. The rearrangement uses TRBV7-8 and TRBJ1-1, with D maybe TRBD1 (5 bases). The CDR3 consists of 13 residues. Trimming stripped 3 bases from V and 1 base from J, with 6 bases between. The V gene's germline CDR1 is SGHVS and CDR2 FQNEAQ. The CDR3 nucleotides are TGTGCCAGCAGCTTGCAGGGGAACACTGAAGCTTTCTTT. This encodes CASSLQGNTEAFF. Full variable domain (rest looked up from reference TRBV7-8 and TRBJ1-1): GAGVSQSPRYKVAKRGQDVALRCDPISGHVSLFWYQQALGQGPEFLTYFQNEAQLDKSGLPSDRFFAERPEGSVSTLKIQRTQQEDSAVYLCASSLQGNTEAFFGQGTRLTVV.

This chain connects TRBV19 to TRBJ2-1; 13 nucleotides line up with TRBD2. CDR3 length equals 15 residues. V dropped 5 bases and J dropped 3; count of bases not matched to a gene: 1. Per germline, CDR1 LNHDA and CDR2 SQIVND (reference sequence). The DNA for the CDR3 is TGTGCCAGTAGTTGGACTAGCGGGGGCTACAATGAGCAGTTCTTC. This sequence encodes CASSWTSGGYNEQFF.

This clone was recorded once. The J gene is TRBJ2-7, the V gene TRBV25-1; tentative D call: TRBD2 (5 bases). Germline V gives CDR1 MGHDK, CDR2 SYGVNS. This CDR3 is 13 amino acids long. The ends were cut back, 8 bases at V and 6 bases at J, with 17 bases in the middle. The CDR3 loop reads CASRNQNEGEQYF. CDR3 coding DNA: TGTGCCAGCCGAAACCAAAACGAGGGCGAGCAGTACTTC.

The chain carries TRBV28 and TRBJ1-5, with unresolved D. Trimming took 4 bases from V and 13 from J, leaving 14 bases between them. The CDR3 extends over 12 amino acids. Germline assignment: CDR1 MDHEN and CDR2 SYDVKM. The DNA for the CDR3 is TGTGCCAGCAGTTACGGGTTTTCCGATCAGCATTTT. It is translated as CASSYGFSDQHF. The complete variable domain, with remaining parts taken from reference TRBV28 and TRBJ1-5, reads DVKVTQSSRYLVKRTGEKVFLECVQDMDHENMFWYRQDPGLGLRLIYFSYDVKMKEKGDIPEGYSVSREKKERFSLILESASTNQTSMYLCASSYGFSDQHFGDGTRLSIL.

There are a few counts of this clone. The rearrangement joins TRBV6-2 or TRBV6-3 to TRBJ1-5; D not resolved. Germline CDR1 is MNHEY and CDR2 is SVGEGT. The CDR3 covers 12 residues. Trimming removed 2 bases from V and 11 bases from J, with 10 bases in between. This CDR3 reads CASSYPRSTQHF. In nucleotides, the CDR3 is TGTGCCAGCAGTTACCCACGGAGCACCCAGCATTTT.

The J gene is TRBJ1-1, the V gene TRBV30; 7 bases fit TRBD1. CDR3 size: 16 residues. The germline V gene encodes CDR1 GTSNPN and CDR2 SVGIG (reference sequence). The trim removed 3 bases at V and 5 bases at J, leaving 15 bases unmatched. CDR3 DNA: TGTGCCTGGAGCCCCGACAGGGCCCCCGTTAGTACTGAAGCTTTCTTT. It codes for CAWSPDRAPVSTEAFF.

This clone was counted a single time. V gene TRBV5-1 combines with J gene TRBJ2-1; 8 nucleotides agree with TRBD2. The CDR3 is 14 amino acids. V was pared by 0 bases and J by 8 bases, with 4 bases of the junction left unmatched. Germline V CDR1 and CDR2: SGHRS, YFSETQ. CDR3 residues: CASSLVGGADEQFF. CDR3 bases: TGCGCCAGCAGCTTGGTCGGGGGGGCTGATGAGCAGTTCTTC.

The genes are TRBV5-1 and TRBJ2-5; 7 positions match TRBD2. The CDR3 extends over 15 amino acids. CDR1 and CDR2 (germline): SGHRS, YFSETQ. J was trimmed by 4 bases and V by 0 bases; bases with no gene match: 6. CDR3 amino acids: CASSLEGGKGETQYF. In DNA form, the CDR3 reads TGCGCCAGCAGCTTGGAGGGAGGGAAGGGAGAGACCCAGTACTTC.

In its sample, this clone was seen once. This sequence joins TRBV2 and TRBJ1-5; D is uncertain. The CDR3 totals 14 residues. Germline CDR1 reads SNHLY; CDR2 reads FYNNEI. The V end was cut by 2 bases, the J end by 1 base, with 6 bases between. CDR3 sequence (DNA): TGTGCCAGCAGTGAATACAGCAGCAATCAGCCCCAGCATTTT. Residues: CASSEYSSNQPQHF. The entire variable domain, with the rest obtained from reference TRBV2 and TRBJ1-5, is as follows: EPEVTQTPSHQVTQMGQEVILRCVPISNHLYFYWYRQILGQKVEFLVSFYNNEISEKSEIFDDQFSVERPDGSNFTLKIRSTKLEDSAMYFCASSEYSSNQPQHFGDGTRLSIL.

This chain connects TRBV24-1 to TRBJ2-1; 8 positions match TRBD1. Germline loops: CDR1 KGHDR, CDR2 SFDVKD. With 4 bases clipped from V and 4 bases from J, the junction kept 8 bases outside the gene matches. The CDR3 runs to 16 residues. The chain's CDR3 is CATSDHPRTGYNEQFF. Here the CDR3 DNA reads TGTGCCACCAGTGACCATCCTCGGACAGGGTACAATGAGCAGTTCTTC.

The chain joins TRBV5-6 to TRBJ1-2; TRBD1 matches 8 bases. V was clipped by 4 bases and J by 3 bases; unmatched bases: 5. CDR1 is SGHDT, CDR2 YYEEEE, per germline. There are 14 residues in the CDR3. CDR3 bases: TGTGCCAGCAGCCCGACAGGGGACGACTATGGCTACACCTTC. It is translated as CASSPTGDDYGYTF.